The rows below give T cell receptor beta chains drawn from one sample of a study of shared T cell receptors in the human thymus. Some clones are missing from TCRdb's copy, which holds only in-frame ones; the method was immunoSEQ multiplex PCR. In the table there are 600,000 or so clones, around 87% of which are singletons. The data also belong to a second study, concerning human thymus T cells.

The source material was thymocytes. These receptors were taken from a boy under two years old with a congenital heart defect. Each CDR3 is given without its conserved first and last residue.

v_call: TRBV7-2
cdr3_aa: ASSLGSGSTGELF

v_call: TRBV7-3
cdr3_aa: ASSLGRSGYNEQF

v_call: TRBV14
cdr3_aa: ASSQDSRQTLYGYT

v_call: TRBV5-4
cdr3_aa: ASSARQDSYEQY

v_call: TRBV9
cdr3_aa: ASSVDGQTGGDANYGYT

v_call: TRBV4-2
cdr3_aa: ASSQDGLADYSGANVLT

v_call: TRBV19
cdr3_aa: ASSTGSESSGNTIY

v_call: TRBV5-4
cdr3_aa: ASSGVQDRGRAISYNEQF

v_call: TRBV4-3
cdr3_aa: ASSQLGRDYGYT

v_call: TRBV7-9
cdr3_aa: ASSLEQDNSGANVLT

v_call: TRBV28
cdr3_aa: ASSLSWRDRGPYEQY

v_call: TRBV18
cdr3_aa: ASSFRNFYGYT

v_call: TRBV4-1
cdr3_aa: ASSQDARWAGESEQY

v_call: TRBV4-3
cdr3_aa: ASSQDTQGNTEAF

v_call: TRBV9
cdr3_aa: ASSVEGDTQY

v_call: TRBV5-1
cdr3_aa: ASSLGLSSRTQY

v_call: TRBV16
cdr3_aa: ASSHPPDRGFRDTEAF

v_call: TRBV10-3
cdr3_aa: ATRTSYNEQF

v_call: TRBV7-9
cdr3_aa: ASSIADRFGTEAF

v_call: TRBV5-8
cdr3_aa: ASSPRSDTLGQFDEKLF

v_call: TRBV5-6
cdr3_aa: ASSWGQGAFSSYEQY

v_call: TRBV6-5
cdr3_aa: ASRATGSNTIY

v_call: TRBV30
cdr3_aa: AWVPKADAPNYGYT

v_call: TRBV27
cdr3_aa: ASSSGQGENTEAF

v_call: TRBV7-2
cdr3_aa: ASSSPRDRGLVSEKLF

v_call: TRBV29-1
cdr3_aa: SVETGTEAF

v_call: TRBV25-1
cdr3_aa: ASSESMGADNEQF

v_call: TRBV30
cdr3_aa: ACGGYPNTGELF

v_call: TRBV15
cdr3_aa: ATSEDREGDEQY

v_call: TRBV9
cdr3_aa: ASSVGGQGNSPLH

v_call: TRBV5-1
cdr3_aa: ASSFRVAGGPVNEQY

v_call: TRBV9
cdr3_aa: ASSVRGETQY

v_call: TRBV25-1
cdr3_aa: ASSEPGGFYEQY

v_call: TRBV28
cdr3_aa: ASSLGGDSNQPQH

v_call: TRBV9
cdr3_aa: ASSPLGDYGYT

v_call: TRBV10-3
cdr3_aa: AISEGQGPTLDNEQF

v_call: TRBV11-2
cdr3_aa: ASSSWTAPFKNTGELF

v_call: TRBV27
cdr3_aa: ASSCGGTAF

v_call: TRBV10-2
cdr3_aa: ASSDRDPDYEQY

v_call: TRBV7-6
cdr3_aa: ASSLGGPDRVQY

v_call: TRBV27
cdr3_aa: ASSLWWDRAPYEQY

v_call: TRBV2
cdr3_aa: ASRRASGRRQGSGKETQY

v_call: TRBV6-1
cdr3_aa: ASSEGGDGSYEQY

v_call: TRBV27
cdr3_aa: ASISSGRGGAYEQY

v_call: TRBV29-1
cdr3_aa: SVCRTGYPYEQY